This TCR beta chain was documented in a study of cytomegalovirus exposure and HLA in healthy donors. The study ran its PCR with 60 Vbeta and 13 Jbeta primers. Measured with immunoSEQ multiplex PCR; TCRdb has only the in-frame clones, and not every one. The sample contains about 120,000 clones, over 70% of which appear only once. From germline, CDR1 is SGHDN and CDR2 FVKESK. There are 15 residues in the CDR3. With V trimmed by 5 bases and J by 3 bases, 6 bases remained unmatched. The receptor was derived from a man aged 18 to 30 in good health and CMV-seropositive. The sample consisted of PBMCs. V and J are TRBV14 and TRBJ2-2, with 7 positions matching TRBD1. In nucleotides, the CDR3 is TGTGCCAGCAGCTCCGGACAGGTCTACACCGGGGAGCTGTTTTTT. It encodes CASSSGQVYTGELFF.